This TCR beta chain was sequenced for a study of blood T cell repertoires in COVID-19. This CDR3 spans 13 amino acids. CDR1 and CDR2 from the germline V gene are SQVTM and ANQGSEA. Trimming took 5 bases from V and 2 from J, leaving 12 bases between them. Profiled with immunoSEQ multiplex PCR; TCRdb holds only in-frame clones, not every one. This sample has under 100,000 clones, with approximately 90% found just once. The TCR sequence derives from a man aged 50 to 60 with active COVID-19. The sample was peripheral blood. The V and J genes are TRBV29-1 and TRBJ1-1; no firm D call. CDR3 sequence reads: CSVLQKPNTEAFF. The DNA of the CDR3 is TGCAGCGTTTTACAGAAGCCTAACACTGAAGCTTTCTTT.